Each of the 15 T cell receptor beta chains below was sequenced from the same sample in a study of shared clonotypes between healthy human individuals (dated by TCRdb to 2018 to 2021). Libraries were constructed by the immunoSEQ multiplex PCR assay. The immuneACCESS repertoire file appears here via TCRdb, limited to in-frame rearrangements. These files lack a portion of the clones; in checked studies, under half of the deficit traces to unresolved V genes, and the cause of the others is not known. Here the sample has about 520,000 clones; 60% to 80% occur a single time. Approximately 12% of the sample is taken by the ten largest. Sequencing was performed on PBMCs. The receptors were gathered from a woman between 40 and 50 years old in good health. Some clones in this sample may be carry-over from other donors' samples.

This clone was counted once. The chain combines TRBV28 with TRBJ2-3; 11 bases fit TRBD2. Trimming took 3 bases from V and 4 from J; bases not matched to a gene: 15. The germline V gene encodes CDR1 MDHEN and CDR2 SYDVKM. This CDR3 has 19 residues. The CDR3 coding sequence is TGTGCCAGCAGTTTCCCCATATCCCTTAGCGGGAGGGCCCCAGATACGCAGTATTTT. Residues: CASSFPISLSGRAPDTQYF. Full variable domain (rest looked up from reference TRBV28 and TRBJ2-3): DVKVTQSSRYLVKRTGEKVFLECVQDMDHENMFWYRQDPGLGLRLIYFSYDVKMKEKGDIPEGYSVSREKKERFSLILESASTNQTSMYLCASSFPISLSGRAPDTQYFGPGTRLTVL.

This sequence joins TRBV2 and TRBJ1-1; D remains unclear. The CDR3 length is 14 residues. V was clipped by 1 base and J by 7 bases, with 13 bases between them. Germline V gene data show CDR1 as SNHLY and CDR2 as FYNNEI. Here the CDR3 DNA reads TGTGCCAGCAGTGAAGAAGTTTTAGGGATTGAAGCTTTCTTT. Translation: CASSEEVLGIEAFF.

The chain is built from TRBV9 and TRBJ2-7; TRBD1 or TRBD2 may be the D gene (5 bases each). The germline V gene encodes CDR1 SGDLS and CDR2 YYNGEE. CDR3 length: 13 residues. Deletions cut 4 bases from V and 1 base from J, with 9 bases between. This CDR3 is CASSPGTSYEQYF. The CDR3 region has the DNA TGTGCCAGCAGCCCCGGGACGTCCTACGAGCAGTACTTC.

Many counts were recorded for this clone. This rearrangement joins TRBV1 to TRBJ2-7; the table's D gene call, TRBD2, was not cross checked with the DNA. TRBV1 is labeled a pseudogene. The CDR3 runs to 15 residues. The CDR3: CTSSQVGLAGSEQYF. The CDR3 coding sequence is TGCACCAGCAGCCAAGTGGGACTAGCTGGTAGCGAGCAGTACTTC.

The DNA for the CDR3 is TGTGCCAGCGCCCCGGGGGTCGAACAGCCCCAGCATTTT. Protein sequence: CASAPGVEQPQHF. The chain joins TRBV11-1 to TRBJ1-5; possibly TRBD1 for D (5 bases). Germline CDR1 and CDR2: SGHAT and FQDESV (reference sequence). The CDR3 extends over 13 amino acids. Trimming stripped 8 bases from V and 7 bases from J, with 15 bases between.

V is TRBV5-1 and J is TRBJ2-2; TRBD2 aligns across 7 bases. With V trimmed by 0 bases and J by 7 bases, 3 bases remained unmatched. Germline V lookup: CDR1 SGHRS, CDR2 YFSETQ. The CDR3 contains 14 residues. This CDR3 is CASSLEPGGGELFF. CDR3 in DNA: TGCGCCAGCAGCTTGGAACCGGGAGGCGGGGAGCTGTTTTTT.

V gene TRBV5-1 combines with J gene TRBJ2-3; no firm D call. This CDR3 is 17 amino acids long. Germline V CDR1 and CDR2: SGHRS, YFSETQ. V was cut by 4 bases and J by 1 base, with 19 bases left in between. The CDR3 is CASSRSWVGSGTDTQYF. CDR3 coding DNA: TGCGCCAGCAGCCGATCCTGGGTCGGAAGCGGCACAGATACGCAGTATTTT.

A word on this clone: Compared with germline, one end of the junction differs, possibly owing to a read error. V is TRBV19 and J is TRBJ2-7, with TRBD2 identical over 10 bases. Germline V gives CDR1 LNHDA, CDR2 SQIVND (reference sequence). The CDR3 is made up of 14 amino acids. In DNA, the CDR3 is TGTGCCAGTAGCGCCGCCGGGACTAGCGAGCACACGCGATTC. It is translated as CASSAAGTSEHTRF. Together with reference TRBV19 and TRBJ2-7, the CDR3 gives the full variable domain: DGGITQSPKYLFRKEGQNVTLSCEQNLNHDAMYWYRQDPGQGLRLIYYSQIVNDFQKGDIAEGYSVSREKKESFPLTVTSAQKNPTAFYLCASSAAGTSEHTRFGPGTRLTVT.

The chain employs TRBV16 and TRBJ1-1, with a possible D match to TRBD1 (5 bases). The CDR3 sequence is 14 residues long. V was shortened by 0 bases and J by 0 bases, with 5 bases between the two germline ends. Germline CDR1 and CDR2: KGHSY and FQNENV. This chain's CDR3 is CASSQSRVNTEAFF. In nucleotides, the CDR3 is TGTGCCAGCAGCCAATCCAGGGTGAACACTGAAGCTTTCTTT.

The chain has TRBV28 and TRBJ1-1, with 7 bases matching TRBD1. The CDR3 has 15 amino acids. The V gene's germline CDR1 is MDHEN and CDR2 SYDVKM. Unmatched junction bases numbered 15, after V lost 6 bases and J lost 8 bases. The CDR3 sequence is CASSLQGLESSEAFF. CDR3 DNA: TGTGCCAGCAGCCTACAGGGGTTAGAATCCTCAGAAGCTTTCTTT.

For the CDR3, the DNA is TGTGCCAGCAGCTCGGGGCAGACCAATGAGCAGTTCTTC. This encodes CASSSGQTNEQFF. This chain joins TRBV7-3 and TRBJ2-1; D is possibly TRBD1 or TRBD2 (5 bases each). The V end was cut by 4 bases, the J end by 6 bases, with 10 bases between. CDR3 size: 13 residues. Looked up from germline, CDR1 is SGHTA and CDR2 is FQGTGA.

This chain links TRBV7-2 with TRBJ2-2; a possible D gene is TRBD1 (5 bases). Germline V gives CDR1 SGHTA, CDR2 FQGNSA. V dropped 5 bases and J dropped 4 bases, with 17 bases sitting between them. The CDR3 covers 16 residues. The CDR3 nucleotides are TGTGCCAGCAGCCCCCGTGGGCAGGGTGGCACCGGGGAGCTGTTTTTT. Translation gives CASSPRGQGGTGELFF.

The rearrangement uses TRBV9 and TRBJ2-1; D is unclear. V was shortened by 3 bases and J by 1 base, with 14 bases between the two germline ends. Germline V gene sequence: CDR1 SGDLS, CDR2 YYNGEE. The CDR3 loop spans 16 amino acids. CDR3 coding DNA: TGTGCCAGCAGCGCCAATCCCGAGAGGTCCTACAATGAGCAGTTCTTC. It encodes CASSANPERSYNEQFF.

This chain links TRBV6-1 with TRBJ1-3, with 8 bases matching TRBD1. The CDR3 runs 17 residues. Germline-derived CDR1 and CDR2 are MNHNS and SASEGT. V was clipped by 4 bases and J by 4 bases; unmatched bases: 12. CDR3 in DNA: TGTGCCAGCAGTGGCCGGGACAGGCTCATGGGGGGAAACACCATATATTTT. It codes for CASSGRDRLMGGNTIYF.

The chain uses TRBV7-9 and TRBJ2-3; D might be TRBD2 (6 bases). The CDR3 runs to 13 residues. The V gene's germline CDR1 is SEHNR and CDR2 FQNEAQ (reference sequence). V dropped 5 bases and J dropped 3 bases, with 9 bases sitting between them. This chain's CDR3 is CASSQAGTDTQYF. CDR3 DNA: TGTGCCAGCAGCCAAGCGGGTACAGATACGCAGTATTTT.